This is a list of T cell receptor beta chains from one sample in a study of T-cell reconstitution after alpha-beta-depleted transplantation in children. Each CDR3 protein gets one entry after TCRdb re-called the PCR reads with MiXCR. The sample records some 550,000 distinct CDR3 sequences, 23% being singletons. This sample comprised PBMCs, mostly from graft donor cells, obtained 360 days after TCRalphabeta/CD19-depleted stem cell transplant. These receptors all come from a boy in the first two years of life who had a stem cell transplant for acute myeloid leukemia, so the T cells may come from the graft donor. Each CDR3 is given with its conserved first and last residue. The order of the fields is clone size, J gene, D gene, V gene, CDR3 DNA, CDR3 protein. The D gene is left open where the match is weak. Not every row has a clone size; where given, it reads once, few, many or a size class.

.,TRBJ2-7,.,TRBV13,TGTGCCAGCAGCTTAGGTCTCCAGGAGAGCTCCTACGAGCAGTACTTC,CASSLGLQESSYEQYF
.,TRBJ2-3,.,TRBV20-1,TGCAGTGCTAGAACCCAGGGGAGCACAGATACGCAGTATTTT,CSARTQGSTDTQYF
.,TRBJ2-2,.,TRBV5-1,TGCGCCAGCAGCTTGCCTGGACGGTACACCGGGGAGCTGTTTTTT,CASSLPGRYTGELFF
.,TRBJ2-2,.,TRBV7-9,TGTGCCAGCAGCCCTTCCCTTCAGGGGCTTAGCACCGGGGAGCTGTTTTTT,CASSPSLQGLSTGELFF
many,TRBJ2-1,TRBD2,TRBV7-2,TGTGCCAGCAGCTTAGCAGGCGGGAGCAACAATGAGCAGTTCTTC,CASSLAGGSNNEQFF
.,TRBJ2-7,TRBD2,TRBV20-1,TGCAGTGCAACCAGCGGGGGGCTTTCCGTCTACGAGCAGTACTTC,CSATSGGLSVYEQYF
.,TRBJ2-1,TRBD2,TRBV28,TGTGCCAGCAGTTCCCCGGGACTAGCGCTCCGAAGCTCCTACAATGAGCAGTTCTTC,CASSSPGLALRSSYNEQFF
.,TRBJ1-5,TRBD1,TRBV5-1,TGCGCCAGCAGCTTGGGGACAGGGGATAGCAATCAGCCCCAGCATTTT,CASSLGTGDSNQPQHF
.,TRBJ1-1,.,TRBV3-1,TGTGCCAGCAGCCCAGGCCCCGTGAGGGCTGAAGCTTTCTTT,CASSPGPVRAEAFF
few,TRBJ2-5,TRBD2,TRBV7-2,TGTGCCAGCAGCTTGTGGGTAGCGGGGGCGCAAGAGACCCAGTACTTC,CASSLWVAGAQETQYF
.,TRBJ2-2,.,TRBV24-1,TGTGCCACCAGTGAGGACGGGGACACCGGGGAGCTGTTTTTT,CATSEDGDTGELFF
.,TRBJ2-3,.,TRBV15,TGTACCACCAGCAAGCCGACAGGCGCTCTAGGACCAGATACGCAGTATTTT,CTTSKPTGALGPDTQYF
.,TRBJ1-2,.,TRBV6-5,TGTGCCAGCAGTTGGGCAGGGCCCATCCGGGGCTACACCTTC,CASSWAGPIRGYTF
few,TRBJ2-1,TRBD2,TRBV9,TGTGCCAGCAGCGTAGGATCTAGCGGGGGGTTTGAGCAGTTCTTC,CASSVGSSGGFEQFF
.,TRBJ2-5,TRBD1,TRBV15,TGTGCCACCGCCGAGGGACAGGAAGAGACCCAGTACTTC,CATAEGQEETQYF
few,TRBJ2-5,.,TRBV6-1,TGTGCCAGCAGAGCCGGTGGGGTAGAGACCCAGTACTTC,CASRAGGVETQYF
.,TRBJ2-7,.,TRBV6-5,TGTGCCATCGGGACTCAGTACGAGCAGTACTTC,CAIGTQYEQYF
few,TRBJ1-1,.,TRBV12-3/TRBV12-4,TGTGCCAGCAGCCGATTGGACACGGCTTTCTTT,CASSRLDTAFF
many,TRBJ1-1,.,TRBV27,TGTGCCAGCAGTAATGCCTATGGGAGGCCAAACACTGAAGCTTTCTTT,CASSNAYGRPNTEAFF
many,TRBJ1-2,.,TRBV6-5,TGTGCCAGCAGCCTGCGGGGGCGCGACGGCTACACCTTC,CASSLRGRDGYTF
few,TRBJ2-5,.,TRBV20-1,TGCAGTGCTAGAGATACGCGGTCAGGAGAGACCCAGTACTTC,CSARDTRSGETQYF
many,TRBJ2-1,.,TRBV18,TGTGCCAGCTCACCAGGGAATACCAATGAGCAGTTCTTC,CASSPGNTNEQFF
.,TRBJ1-2,TRBD1,TRBV12-3/TRBV12-4,TGTGCCAGCAGTCCCCAGACAGGGTATCCTGGCTACACCTTC,CASSPQTGYPGYTF
many,TRBJ2-4,.,TRBV20-1,TGCAGTGCAGAACCAATTGGCAAAAACATTCAGTACTTC,CSAEPIGKNIQYF
few,TRBJ2-1,.,TRBV7-2,TGTGCCAGCAGCTACACTCCCGGGGCCAATGAGCAGTTCTTC,CASSYTPGANEQFF
few,TRBJ2-1,TRBD1,TRBV10-3,TGTGCCATCAGCAGGAAGGGGACAGGGGGTTACAATGAGCAGTTCTTC,CAISRKGTGGYNEQFF